The 7 T cell receptor beta chains reported below all come from one sample, sequenced in a study of cytomegalovirus exposure and HLA in healthy donors. PCR used 60 Vbeta primers and 13 Jbeta primers. The method was immunoSEQ multiplex PCR; TCRdb's version includes in-frame clones alone and lacks a portion of them. In total, the table holds approximately 140,000 clones. The sample comprised PBMCs. These receptors originate from a man aged 35-49 years in good health and CMV-seronegative.

The chain uses TRBV7-3 and TRBJ2-3; a possible D gene is TRBD1 (5 bases). This CDR3 is 20 amino acids long. V lost 5 bases to trimming and J lost 2 bases, with 29 bases between them. Germline V lookup: CDR1 SGHTA, CDR2 FQGTGA. CDR3 loop: CASSPQPDTGQGEYTDTQYF. The CDR3, as DNA: TGTGCCAGCAGCCCACAACCTGACACGGGCCAAGGGGAATACACAGATACGCAGTATTTT. Looking up the rest from reference TRBV7-3 and TRBJ2-3 gives the full variable domain: GAGVSQTPSNKVTEKGKYVELRCDPISGHTALYWYRQSLGQGPEFLIYFQGTGAADDSGLPNDRFFAVRPEGSVSTLKIQRTERGDSAVYLCASSPQPDTGQGEYTDTQYFGPGTRLTVL.

The chain combines TRBV28 with TRBJ2-5; 7 nucleotides line up with TRBD2. With V trimmed by 6 bases and J by 4 bases, 5 bases remained unmatched. This CDR3 contains 13 residues. The germline V gene encodes CDR1 MDHEN and CDR2 SYDVKM. The CDR3 coding sequence is TGTGCCAGCAGCCCCGGGGGGAGAGAGACCCAGTACTTC. Translated, it gives CASSPGGRETQYF.

The chain combines TRBV5-1 with TRBJ1-5; a weak D match, TRBD1 (5 bases). The germline gives CDR1 SGHRS, CDR2 YFSETQ. This CDR3 comprises 15 residues. V shed 0 bases and J shed 0 bases, with 7 bases lying between them. The CDR3 coding sequence is TGCGCCAGCAGCTTGGAGGGGTTTAGCAATCAGCCCCAGCATTTT. This gives the protein CASSLEGFSNQPQHF.

The rearrangement uses TRBV7-2 and TRBJ1-6; tentatively, D is TRBD1 (5 bases). Trimming stripped 2 bases from V and 7 bases from J, with 12 bases between. This CDR3 contains 15 residues. Germline V gene lookup returns CDR1 SGHTA and CDR2 FQGNSA. The DNA of the CDR3 is TGTGCCAGCAGCTTACTAGGGCCAGGGAATTCACCCCTCCACTTT. It yields the protein CASSLLGPGNSPLHF.

The chain employs TRBV4-2 and TRBJ2-3; D unresolved. The CDR3 has 13 amino acids. Trimming removed 5 bases from V and 0 bases from J, with 6 bases in between. Looked up from germline, CDR1 is LGHNA and CDR2 is YNFKEQ. CDR3 sequence reads: CASSKTSTDTQYF. CDR3 nucleotide sequence: TGTGCCAGCAGCAAGACTAGCACAGATACGCAGTATTTT.

This rearrangement joins TRBV4-1 to TRBJ1-2, with TRBD1 matching over 8 bases. The CDR3 runs to 14 residues. Looked up from germline, CDR1 is MGHRA and CDR2 is YSYEKL. V lost 4 bases to trimming and J lost 2 bases; unmatched junction nucleotides: 3. In DNA, the CDR3 is TGCGCCAGCAGCCCAGGGGGCTTCAACTATGGCTACACCTTC. Translating it yields CASSPGGFNYGYTF.

The V and J genes are TRBV7-2 and TRBJ1-4; TRBD1 is a possible D gene (6 bases). CDR1 is SGHTA and CDR2 is FQGNSA in the germline V gene. This CDR3 contains 15 residues. The ends were cut back, 5 bases at V and 1 base at J, with 11 bases in the middle. In DNA form, the CDR3 reads TGTGCCAGCAGCCCCAGAGGGGGAACTAATGAAAAACTGTTTTTT. Its protein product is CASSPRGGTNEKLFF.